These 15 T cell receptor beta chains share one sample of origin, sequenced in a study of T cell responses to AZD1222 COVID-19 vaccine. The repertoire was sequenced with immunoSEQ multiplex PCR; TCRdb's copy has only in-frame clones and lacks some. Of tens of thousands of clones in the sample, approximately 89% are singletons; the top ten hold 5.3%. Sample: peripheral blood, taken 28 days after the second AZD1222 dose. All receptors come from an adult who received the AZD1222 COVID-19 vaccine.

The genes are TRBV6-2 or TRBV6-3 and TRBJ1-4, with TRBD1 as a possible D gene (5 bases). With 5 bases removed from V and 8 bases from J, the gap between germline ends came to 30 bases. The CDR3 runs to 19 residues. Germline V gene sequence: CDR1 MNHEY, CDR2 SVGEGT. In DNA form, the CDR3 reads TGTGCCAGCAGTCCAGGGAGGGCAAAGTTTGGCCGAAGTCTGGAAAAACTGTTTTTT. Residues: CASSPGRAKFGRSLEKLFF.

The chain combines TRBV9 with TRBJ1-1; a possible D gene is TRBD1 (6 bases). Looked up from germline, CDR1 is SGDLS and CDR2 is YYNGEE. Between the trimmed V and J ends, which lost 4 bases and 0 bases, there was a span of 19 bases. This CDR3 region has 17 residues. CDR3 sequence: CASSPSGQWGLNTEAFF. The CDR3 nucleotides are TGTGCCAGCAGCCCTTCAGGACAGTGGGGATTGAACACTGAAGCTTTCTTT.

The chain uses TRBV5-1 and TRBJ1-5, with TRBD1 matching 7 bases. The CDR3 contains 14 residues. Germline CDR1 and CDR2: SGHRS and YFSETQ. The J segment lost 4 bases and the V segment lost 2 bases, leaving 3 bases of the junction unmatched. For the CDR3, the DNA is TGCGCCAGCAGCTTCGGGACAGAGAATCAGCCCCAGCATTTT. This translates into CASSFGTENQPQHF. The full variable domain, its missing parts supplied by reference TRBV5-1 and TRBJ1-5, is KAGVTQTPRYLIKTRGQQVTLSCSPISGHRSVSWYQQTPGQGLQFLFEYFSETQRNKGNFPGRFSGRQFSNSRSEMNVSTLELGDSALYLCASSFGTENQPQHFGDGTRLSIL.

The chain combines TRBV2 with TRBJ1-2; the match to TRBD1 covers 7 bases. The CDR3 is 16 residues long. In germline, CDR1 is SNHLY, CDR2 FYNNEI. V lost 6 bases, J lost 0 bases, and 10 bases stayed unmatched. CDR3 in amino acids: CASRVTSGGSNYGYTF. The DNA of the CDR3 is TGTGCCAGCAGGGTTACCTCAGGGGGTTCTAACTATGGCTACACCTTC.

This chain joins TRBV4-3 and TRBJ1-3, with 7 positions matching TRBD1. V lost 4 bases to trimming and J lost 9 bases; unmatched junction nucleotides: 9. The CDR3 runs 14 residues. The germline gives CDR1 LGHNA, CDR2 YSLEER. DNA of the CDR3: TGCGCCAGCAGCCCTGTGTACAGGGGAGGCACCATATATTTT. It codes for CASSPVYRGGTIYF.

The DNA of the CDR3 is TGTGCCAGCAGCTCCCAACATAACATGACCGGGACAGGTGCCTACGAGCAGTACTTC. It translates to CASSSQHNMTGTGAYEQYF. The J gene is TRBJ2-7, the V gene TRBV7-4; 8 bases agree with TRBD1. CDR1 and CDR2 (germline): SGHVT, SQSDAQ. The CDR3 consists of 19 residues. V lost 4 bases, J lost 2 bases, and 19 bases stayed unmatched. The complete variable domain, with remaining parts taken from reference TRBV7-4 and TRBJ2-7, reads GAGVSQSPRYKVAKRGRDVALRCDSISGHVTLYWYRQTLGQGSEVLTYSQSDAQRDKSGRPSGRFSAERPERSVSTLKIQRTEQGDSAVYLCASSSQHNMTGTGAYEQYFGPGTRLTVT.

This clone was seen more than once but under ten times. V and J are TRBV5-4 and TRBJ2-2, with a tentative D call TRBD1 (6 bases). In germline, CDR1 is SGHNT, CDR2 YYREEE (reference sequence). The V gene lost 0 bases and the J gene lost 2 bases, with 20 bases spanning the gap. CDR3 size: 19 residues. The CDR3 is CASSLEAGDPLGNTGELFF. CDR3 bases: TGTGCCAGCAGCTTGGAGGCAGGGGATCCACTAGGAAACACCGGGGAGCTGTTTTTT.

In its sample, this clone was seen once. The chain links TRBV27 to TRBJ2-1; weak D call: TRBD1 (5 bases). Germline lookup yields CDR1 MNHEY and CDR2 SMNVEV (reference sequence). The CDR3 covers 13 residues. V lost 5 bases and J lost 6, with 11 bases in between. The chain's CDR3 is CASSIYGANEQFF. The CDR3 DNA reads as TGTGCCAGCAGTATATATGGGGCCAATGAGCAGTTCTTC.

V and J are TRBV2 and TRBJ1-6; no clear D gene. The CDR3 is 17 residues long. V was pared by 3 bases and J by 3 bases, with 15 bases between. Germline V lookup: CDR1 SNHLY, CDR2 FYNNEI. The CDR3: CASSDPAGSSYNSPLHF. The DNA of the CDR3 is TGTGCCAGCAGTGATCCGGCGGGGTCCAGCTATAATTCACCCCTCCACTTT.

The chain has TRBV14 and TRBJ2-3; TRBD2 is a possible D gene (6 bases). Germline CDR1 reads SGHDN; CDR2 reads FVKESK. The CDR3 consists of 14 residues. Trimming removed 4 bases from V and 1 base from J, with 9 bases in between. The CDR3 region has the DNA TGTGCCAGCAGCCTCGGAGGGGGCACAGATACGCAGTATTTT. Translating it yields CASSLGGGTDTQYF. Using reference TRBV14 and TRBJ2-3 for the parts outside the CDR3, the full variable domain is EAGVTQFPSHSVIEKGQTVTLRCDPISGHDNLYWYRRVMGKEIKFLLHFVKESKQDESGMPNNRFLAERTGGTYSTLKVQPAELEDSGVYFCASSLGGGTDTQYFGPGTRLTVL.

J is TRBJ2-7 and V is TRBV19; D possibly corresponds to TRBD1 (6 bases). The CDR3 runs to 17 residues. Germline V lookup: CDR1 LNHDA, CDR2 SQIVND (reference sequence). V lost 1 base, J lost 1 base, and 17 bases lay in between. The CDR3 spells CASSIVMIRDTSYEQYF. Written as DNA, the CDR3 is TGTGCCAGTAGTATAGTGATGATCCGGGACACGTCCTACGAGCAGTACTTC.

The gene calls are TRBV19 and TRBJ2-1; 7 bases fit TRBD2. Germline V gene lookup returns CDR1 LNHDA and CDR2 SQIVND (reference sequence). The CDR3 is 16 amino acids. Trimming at V came to 0 bases and at J to 7 bases, leaving 9 bases not matched to a gene. CDR3 DNA sequence: TGTGCCAGTAGTATAGACTTGGGACTAATTATGAATGAGCAGTTCTTC. Its translation: CASSIDLGLIMNEQFF.

V gene TRBV10-2 combines with J gene TRBJ1-2; tentatively, D is TRBD1 (6 bases). Deletions cut 11 bases from V and 3 bases from J, with 13 bases between. Germline CDR1 reads WSHSY; CDR2 reads SAAADI. This CDR3 comprises 12 residues. DNA of the CDR3: TGCGCCGTACAGGGAGGGGACTATGGCTACACCTTC. Translation gives CAVQGGDYGYTF.

The chain joins TRBV19 to TRBJ1-3; D may be TRBD1 (6 bases). Trimming cost V 10 bases and J 0 bases, with 25 bases left between them. Germline V CDR1 and CDR2: LNHDA, SQIVND (reference sequence). The CDR3 covers 18 residues. The CDR3 region has the DNA TGTGCCACCTCGTTTGTAGGGACAAGTTCTATCTCTGGAAACACCATATATTTT. Protein: CATSFVGTSSISGNTIYF.

The J gene is TRBJ1-5, the V gene TRBV19; TRBD1 is a possible D gene (6 bases). This CDR3 spans 15 amino acids. CDR1 and CDR2 from the germline V gene are LNHDA and SQIVND (reference sequence). The V end was cut by 5 bases, the J end by 7 bases, with 18 bases between. In DNA form, the CDR3 reads TGTGCCAGTAGTTCCCGGTTGGGGGCTTGGCAGCCCCAGCATTTT. It codes for CASSSRLGAWQPQHF. Full variable domain (outside the CDR3, taken from reference TRBV19 and TRBJ1-5): DGGITQSPKYLFRKEGQNVTLSCEQNLNHDAMYWYRQDPGQGLRLIYYSQIVNDFQKGDIAEGYSVSREKKESFPLTVTSAQKNPTAFYLCASSSRLGAWQPQHFGDGTRLSIL.